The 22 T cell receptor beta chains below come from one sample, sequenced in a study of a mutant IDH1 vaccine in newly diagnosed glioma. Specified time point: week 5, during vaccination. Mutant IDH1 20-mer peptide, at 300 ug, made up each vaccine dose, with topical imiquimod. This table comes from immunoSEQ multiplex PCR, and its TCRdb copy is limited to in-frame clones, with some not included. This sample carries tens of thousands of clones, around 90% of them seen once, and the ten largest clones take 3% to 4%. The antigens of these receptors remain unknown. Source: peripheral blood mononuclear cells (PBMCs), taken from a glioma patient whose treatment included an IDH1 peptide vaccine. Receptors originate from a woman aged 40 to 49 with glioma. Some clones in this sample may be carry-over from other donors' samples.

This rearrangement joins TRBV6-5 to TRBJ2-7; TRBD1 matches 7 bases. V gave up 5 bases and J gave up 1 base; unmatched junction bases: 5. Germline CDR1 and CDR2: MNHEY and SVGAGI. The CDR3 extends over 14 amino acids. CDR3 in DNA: TGTGCCAGCAGTCGACAGGGTCCTTCCTACGAGCAGTACTTC. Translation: CASSRQGPSYEQYF.

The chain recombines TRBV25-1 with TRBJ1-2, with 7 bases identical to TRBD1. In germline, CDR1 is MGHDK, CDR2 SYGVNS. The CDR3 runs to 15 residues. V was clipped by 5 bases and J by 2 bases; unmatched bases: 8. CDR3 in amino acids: CASSPARGPNYGYTF. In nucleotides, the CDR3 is TGTGCCAGCAGTCCAGCAAGGGGGCCCAACTATGGCTACACCTTC.

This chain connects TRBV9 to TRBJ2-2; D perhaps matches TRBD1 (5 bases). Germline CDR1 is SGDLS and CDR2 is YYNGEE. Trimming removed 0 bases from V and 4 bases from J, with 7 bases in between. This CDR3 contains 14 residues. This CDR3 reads CASSVGQLTGELFF. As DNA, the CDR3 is TGTGCCAGCAGCGTAGGACAGCTCACCGGGGAGCTGTTTTTT.

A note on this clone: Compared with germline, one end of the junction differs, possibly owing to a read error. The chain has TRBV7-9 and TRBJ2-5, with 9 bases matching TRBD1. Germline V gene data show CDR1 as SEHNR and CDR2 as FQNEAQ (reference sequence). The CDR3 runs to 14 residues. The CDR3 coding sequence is TGTGCCAGCAGCTCGGGACAGGGAGGTGAGAGCCAGTACTTC. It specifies CASSSGQGGESQYF.

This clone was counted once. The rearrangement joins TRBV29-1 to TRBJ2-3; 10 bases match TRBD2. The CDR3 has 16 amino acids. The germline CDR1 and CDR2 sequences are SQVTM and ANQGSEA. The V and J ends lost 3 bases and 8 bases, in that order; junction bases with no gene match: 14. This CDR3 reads CSVEVQTSGSAGTQYF. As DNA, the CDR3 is TGCAGCGTTGAGGTACAGACTAGCGGGTCTGCTGGTACGCAGTATTTT.

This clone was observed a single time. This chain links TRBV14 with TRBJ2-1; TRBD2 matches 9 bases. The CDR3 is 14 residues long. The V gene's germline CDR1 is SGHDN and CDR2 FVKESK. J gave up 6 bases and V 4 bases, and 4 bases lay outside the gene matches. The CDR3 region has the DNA TGTGCCAGCAGCCGCGCGGGAGGGGTCAATGAGCAGTTCTTC. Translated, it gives CASSRAGGVNEQFF.

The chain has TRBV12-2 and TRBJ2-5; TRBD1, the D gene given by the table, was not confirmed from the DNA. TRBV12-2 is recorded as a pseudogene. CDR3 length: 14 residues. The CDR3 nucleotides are TGTGCAAGTCGCTCCGGACAGAATCAAGAGACCCAGTACTTC. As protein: CASRSGQNQETQYF.

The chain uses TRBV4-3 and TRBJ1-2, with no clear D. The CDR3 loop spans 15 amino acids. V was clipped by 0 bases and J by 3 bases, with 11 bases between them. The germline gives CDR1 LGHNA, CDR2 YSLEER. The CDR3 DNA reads TGCGCCAGCAGCCAAGATTTGACGCGGGACTATGGCTACACCTTC. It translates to CASSQDLTRDYGYTF.

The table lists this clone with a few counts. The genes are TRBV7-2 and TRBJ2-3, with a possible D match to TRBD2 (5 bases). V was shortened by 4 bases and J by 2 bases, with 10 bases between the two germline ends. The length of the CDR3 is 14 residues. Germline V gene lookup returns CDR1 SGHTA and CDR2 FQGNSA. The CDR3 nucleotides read TGTGCCAGCAGCTACAAGGACTTCACAGATACGCAGTATTTT. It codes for CASSYKDFTDTQYF.

As DNA, the CDR3 is TGTGCCAGCAGCTCCCTAGGGGGGACCAACACCGGGGAGCTGTTTTTT. The encoded protein is CASSSLGGTNTGELFF. The rearrangement links TRBV28 to TRBJ2-2, with D perhaps assigned TRBD1 or TRBD2 (6 bases each). The CDR3 length is 16 residues. CDR1 and CDR2 (germline): MDHEN, SYDVKM. V lost 6 bases to trimming and J lost 2 bases, with 16 bases between them.

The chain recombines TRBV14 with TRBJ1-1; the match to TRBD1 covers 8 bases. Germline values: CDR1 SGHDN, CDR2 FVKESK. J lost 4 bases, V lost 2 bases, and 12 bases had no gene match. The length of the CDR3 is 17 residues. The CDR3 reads CASSQWRQGARSTEAFF. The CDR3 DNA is TGTGCCAGCAGCCAATGGCGGCAGGGGGCGCGGAGCACTGAAGCTTTCTTT.

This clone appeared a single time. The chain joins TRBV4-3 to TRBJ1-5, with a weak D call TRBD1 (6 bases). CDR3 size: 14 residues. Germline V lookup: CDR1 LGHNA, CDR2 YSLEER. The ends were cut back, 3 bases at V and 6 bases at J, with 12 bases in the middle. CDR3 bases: TGCGCCAGCAGCCAGGGAACAGGGCCTCAGCCCCAGCATTTT. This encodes CASSQGTGPQPQHF.

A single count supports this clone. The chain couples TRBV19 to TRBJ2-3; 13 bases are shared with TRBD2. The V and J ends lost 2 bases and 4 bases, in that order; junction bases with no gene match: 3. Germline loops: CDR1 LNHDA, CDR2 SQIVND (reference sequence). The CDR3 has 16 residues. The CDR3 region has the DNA TGTGCCAGTAGTATACGACTAGCGGGGGGATCAGATACGCAGTATTTT. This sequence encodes CASSIRLAGGSDTQYF.

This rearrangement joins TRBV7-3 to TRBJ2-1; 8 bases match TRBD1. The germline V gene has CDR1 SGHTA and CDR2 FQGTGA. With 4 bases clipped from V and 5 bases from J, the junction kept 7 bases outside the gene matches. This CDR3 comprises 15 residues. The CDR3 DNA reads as TGTGCCAGCAGCTCTACAGGGGGGATAGACAATGAGCAGTTCTTC. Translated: CASSSTGGIDNEQFF.

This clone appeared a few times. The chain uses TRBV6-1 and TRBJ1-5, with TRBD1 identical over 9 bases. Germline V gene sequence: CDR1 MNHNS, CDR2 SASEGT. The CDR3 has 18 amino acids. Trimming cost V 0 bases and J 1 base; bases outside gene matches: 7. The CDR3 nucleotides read TGTGCCAGCAGTGAAGCGGGACAGGGCTATAGCAGCAATCAGCCCCAGCATTTT. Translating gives CASSEAGQGYSSNQPQHF.

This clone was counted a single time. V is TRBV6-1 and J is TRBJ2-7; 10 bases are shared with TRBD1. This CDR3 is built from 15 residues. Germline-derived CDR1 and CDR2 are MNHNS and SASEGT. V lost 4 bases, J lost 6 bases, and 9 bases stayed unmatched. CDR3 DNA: TGTGCCAGCAGTGCCCCGGACAGGGGGTTACTCGAGCAGTACTTC. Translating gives CASSAPDRGLLEQYF.

CDR3 region: CASSQDHGGGVADTQYF. The CDR3 DNA sequence: TGCGCCAGCAGCCAAGACCATGGCGGGGGTGTAGCAGATACGCAGTATTTT. The chain is built from TRBV4-3 and TRBJ2-3; TRBD2 aligns across 7 bases. Per the germline V gene, CDR1 is LGHNA and CDR2 is YSLEER. V was pared by 0 bases and J by 4 bases, with 10 bases of the junction left unmatched. The CDR3 length is 17 residues.

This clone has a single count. CDR3 DNA: TGTGCCAGCACCGAGGGGCTAATCGGTGGTACAGATACGCAGTATTTT. It codes for CASTEGLIGGTDTQYF. The V and J genes are TRBV7-3 and TRBJ2-3, with D perhaps given as TRBD1 or TRBD2 (5 bases each). Germline V lookup: CDR1 SGHTA, CDR2 FQGTGA. The CDR3 is 16 amino acids. V was pared by 7 bases and J by 3 bases, with 20 bases between.

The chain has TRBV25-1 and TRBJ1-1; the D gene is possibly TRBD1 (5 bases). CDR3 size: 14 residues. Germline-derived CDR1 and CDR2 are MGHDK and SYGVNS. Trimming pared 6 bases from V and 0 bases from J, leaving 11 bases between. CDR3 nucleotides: TGTGCCAGCAGCCCATGGGGCATGAACACTGAAGCTTTCTTT. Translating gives CASSPWGMNTEAFF.

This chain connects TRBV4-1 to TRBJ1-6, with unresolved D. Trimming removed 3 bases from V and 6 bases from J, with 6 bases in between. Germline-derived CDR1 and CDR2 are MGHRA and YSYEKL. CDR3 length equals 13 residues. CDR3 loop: CASSHGVNSPLHF. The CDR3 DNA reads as TGCGCCAGCAGCCATGGGGTTAATTCACCCCTCCACTTT.

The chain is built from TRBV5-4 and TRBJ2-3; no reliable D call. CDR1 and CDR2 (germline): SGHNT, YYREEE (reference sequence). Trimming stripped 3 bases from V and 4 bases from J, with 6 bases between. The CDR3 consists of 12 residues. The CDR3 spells CASSSISDTQYF. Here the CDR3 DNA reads TGTGCCAGCAGCTCCATATCAGATACGCAGTATTTT.

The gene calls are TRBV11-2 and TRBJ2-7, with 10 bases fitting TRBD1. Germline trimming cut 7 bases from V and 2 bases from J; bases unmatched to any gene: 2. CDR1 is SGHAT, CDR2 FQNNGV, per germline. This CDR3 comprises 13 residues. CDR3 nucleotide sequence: TGTGCCAGCAAAGGACAGGGGGCCTACGAGCAGTACTTC. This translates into CASKGQGAYEQYF.